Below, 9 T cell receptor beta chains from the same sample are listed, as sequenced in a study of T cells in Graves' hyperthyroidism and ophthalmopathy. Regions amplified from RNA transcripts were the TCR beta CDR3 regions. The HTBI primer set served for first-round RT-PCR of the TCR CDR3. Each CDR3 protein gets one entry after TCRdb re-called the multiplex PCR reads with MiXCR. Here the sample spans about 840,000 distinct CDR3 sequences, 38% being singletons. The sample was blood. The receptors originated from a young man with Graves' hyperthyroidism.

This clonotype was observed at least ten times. The CDR3 region is CASRGGIFYEQYF. CDR3 nucleotides: TGCGCCAGCAGGGGAGGGATCTTCTACGAGCAGTACTTC. The J gene is TRBJ2-7, the V gene TRBV10-2, with 7 bases identical to TRBD2. CDR1 is WSHSY and CDR2 is SAAADI in the germline V gene. Trimming removed 6 bases from V and 3 bases from J; junction bases left unmatched: 5. This CDR3 comprises 13 residues.

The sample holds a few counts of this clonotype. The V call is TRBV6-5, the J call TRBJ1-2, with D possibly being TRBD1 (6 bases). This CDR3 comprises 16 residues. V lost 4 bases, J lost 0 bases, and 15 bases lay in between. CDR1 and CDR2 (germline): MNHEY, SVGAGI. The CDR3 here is CASSLSKQGPNYGYTF. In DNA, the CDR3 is TGTGCCAGCAGTTTGTCCAAACAGGGACCTAACTATGGCTACACCTTC.

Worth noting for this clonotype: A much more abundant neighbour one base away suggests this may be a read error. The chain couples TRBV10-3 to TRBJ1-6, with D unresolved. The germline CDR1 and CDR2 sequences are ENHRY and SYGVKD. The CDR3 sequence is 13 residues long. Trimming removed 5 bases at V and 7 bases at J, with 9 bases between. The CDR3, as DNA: TGTGCCATCAGTCCCGACGGGAATTCACCCCTCCACTTT. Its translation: CAISPDGNSPLHF.

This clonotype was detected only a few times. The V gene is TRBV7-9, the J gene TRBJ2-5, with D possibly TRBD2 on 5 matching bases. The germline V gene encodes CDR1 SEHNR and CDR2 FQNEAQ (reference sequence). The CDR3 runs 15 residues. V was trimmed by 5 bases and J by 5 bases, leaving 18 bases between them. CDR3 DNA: TGTGCCAGCAGCCAACGCAGGCAGGACTCGGAGACCCAGTACTTC. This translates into CASSQRRQDSETQYF.

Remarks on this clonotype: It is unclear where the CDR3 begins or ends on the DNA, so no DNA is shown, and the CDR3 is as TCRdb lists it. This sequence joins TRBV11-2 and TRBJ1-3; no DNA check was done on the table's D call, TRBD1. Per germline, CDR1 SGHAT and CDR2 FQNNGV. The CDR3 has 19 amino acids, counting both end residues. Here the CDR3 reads CASSFYICSVPDRGNTIYF.

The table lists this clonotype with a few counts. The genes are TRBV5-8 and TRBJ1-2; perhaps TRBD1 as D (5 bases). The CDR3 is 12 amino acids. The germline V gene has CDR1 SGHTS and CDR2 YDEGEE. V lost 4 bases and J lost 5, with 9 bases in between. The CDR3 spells CASSPRTYGYTF. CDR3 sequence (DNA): TGTGCCAGCAGCCCCCGGACATATGGCTACACCTTC.

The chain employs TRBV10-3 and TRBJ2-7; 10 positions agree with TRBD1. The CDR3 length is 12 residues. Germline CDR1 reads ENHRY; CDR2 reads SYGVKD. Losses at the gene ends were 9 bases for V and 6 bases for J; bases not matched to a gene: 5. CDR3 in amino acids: CAMGTGVTEQYF. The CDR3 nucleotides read TGTGCCATGGGGACAGGGGTGACCGAGCAGTACTTC.

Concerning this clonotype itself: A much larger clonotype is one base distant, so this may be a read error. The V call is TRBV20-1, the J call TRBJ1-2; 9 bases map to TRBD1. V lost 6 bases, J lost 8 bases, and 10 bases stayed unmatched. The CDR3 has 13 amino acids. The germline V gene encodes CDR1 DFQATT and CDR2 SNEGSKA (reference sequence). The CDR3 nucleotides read TGCAGTGCCAGGCGGCGACAGGGGGTGGGCTACACCTTC. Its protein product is CSARRRQGVGYTF.

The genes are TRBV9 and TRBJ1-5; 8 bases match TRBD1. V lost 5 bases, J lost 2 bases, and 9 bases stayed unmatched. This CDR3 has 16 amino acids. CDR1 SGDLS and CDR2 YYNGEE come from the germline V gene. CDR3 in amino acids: CASSTPDRVGNQPQHF. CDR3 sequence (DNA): TGTGCCAGCAGTACACCGGACAGGGTGGGCAATCAGCCCCAGCATTTT.